Following are 6 T cell receptor beta chains from one sample sequenced in a study of blood T cell repertoires in COVID-19. Data came from immunoSEQ multiplex PCR; TCRdb stores just in-frame clones and leaves some out. The table shows around 310,000 clones, with 90% occurring only once. The sample comprised peripheral blood. Receptors originate from a middle-aged woman with COVID-19, enrolled during active disease.

This chain connects TRBV12-5 to TRBJ2-6; D is perhaps TRBD1 (6 bases). Germline lookup yields CDR1 LGHNT and CDR2 FRNRAP. CDR3 length equals 15 residues. Trimming stripped 5 bases from V and 0 bases from J, with 8 bases between. DNA for the CDR3: TGTGCTAGTGGTGGACAGAGCTCTGGGGCCAACGTCCTGACTTTC. Protein product: CASGGQSSGANVLTF.

V gene TRBV13 combines with J gene TRBJ1-4; 7 bases map to TRBD1. This CDR3 is 15 amino acids long. With V trimmed by 2 bases and J by 7 bases, 7 bases remained unmatched. Germline V gene sequence: CDR1 PRHDT, CDR2 FYEKMQ (reference sequence). CDR3 in DNA: TGTGCCAGCAGCTTATGGCAGGGGGGAAGTGAAAAACTGTTTTTT. It encodes CASSLWQGGSEKLFF.

The CDR3 is CASSNLGNTQYF. The CDR3 coding sequence is TGTGCCAGTAGTAACCTAGGAAATACGCAGTATTTT. The V and J genes are TRBV19 and TRBJ2-3; no clear D gene. Germline V CDR1 and CDR2: LNHDA, SQIVND (reference sequence). Trimming left V 4 bases short and J 7 bases short, with 9 bases between. The length of the CDR3 is 12 residues.

The chain carries TRBV28 and TRBJ1-1; D gene unclear. The CDR3 contains 15 residues. Per the germline V gene, CDR1 is MDHEN and CDR2 is SYDVKM. V lost 5 bases and J 1 base, leaving 14 bases between the germline ends. The CDR3 DNA reads TGTGCCAGCAGTCCCGCGGAGGGAAGGAACACTGAAGCTTTCTTT. Translating gives CASSPAEGRNTEAFF.

The chain couples TRBV5-1 to TRBJ2-3, with 9 bases lining up with TRBD1. Losses at the gene ends were 3 bases for V and 1 base for J; bases not matched to a gene: 9. Per the germline V gene, CDR1 is SGHRS and CDR2 is YFSETQ. The CDR3 has 17 amino acids. The CDR3 loop reads CASSSRRTGEGTDTQYF. CDR3 nucleotide sequence: TGCGCCAGCAGCTCACGAAGGACAGGGGAAGGCACAGATACGCAGTATTTT.

The chain uses TRBV5-1 and TRBJ2-1; 7 positions match TRBD2. Trimming at V came to 1 base and at J to 2 bases, leaving 12 bases not matched to a gene. This CDR3 comprises 18 residues. Germline V gene data show CDR1 as SGHRS and CDR2 as YFSETQ. In nucleotides, the CDR3 is TGCGCCAGCAGCTTGATCGCCACGGGAGGCCCGACCTACAATGAGCAGTTCTTC. This gives the protein CASSLIATGGPTYNEQFF.